The 28 T cell receptor beta chains below were found in one sample sequenced in a study of blood T cell repertoires in COVID-19. Clones were sequenced by immunoSEQ multiplex PCR, and TCRdb holds only the in-frame ones, with some missing. The repertoire consists of under 400,000 clones, with 89% occurring once and the leading ten covering roughly 3.9%. Sequencing input: peripheral blood. The receptors were sampled from a woman aged 55-69 years with COVID-19, enrolled during active disease.

The chain recombines TRBV12-5 with TRBJ2-2; 7 nucleotides line up with TRBD1. The germline CDR1 and CDR2 sequences are LGHNT and FRNRAP. Trimming at V came to 5 bases and at J to 3 bases, leaving 6 bases not matched to a gene. This CDR3 comprises 15 residues. CDR3 DNA sequence: TGTGCTAGTGGTCACAGGGACAGAGACACCGGGGAGCTGTTTTTT. Protein product: CASGHRDRDTGELFF.

The rearrangement uses TRBV24-1 and TRBJ1-2; D possibly corresponds to TRBD1 (5 bases). The CDR3 runs 15 residues. Germline V gene lookup returns CDR1 KGHDR and CDR2 SFDVKD. The V and J ends lost 3 bases and 5 bases respectively, with 15 bases between them. The DNA of the CDR3 is TGTGCCACCAGTGATGGCAGCGGGGGGAAGTATGGCTACACCTTC. This translates into CATSDGSGGKYGYTF.

The chain uses TRBV7-9 and TRBJ2-5; 8 bases match TRBD1. This CDR3 is built from 15 residues. Unmatched junction bases numbered 10, after V lost 5 bases and J lost 5 bases. Germline V gene sequence: CDR1 SEHNR, CDR2 FQNEAQ (reference sequence). CDR3 residues: CASSDPGTGPETQYF. CDR3 coding DNA: TGTGCCAGCAGCGACCCGGGGACAGGCCCTGAGACCCAGTACTTC. The full variable domain, in which reference TRBV7-9 and TRBJ2-5 provide the parts outside the CDR3, is DTGVSQNPRHKITKRGQNVTFRCDPISEHNRLYWYRQTLGQGPEFLTYFQNEAQLEKSRLLSDRFSAERPKGSFSTLEIQRTEQGDSAMYLCASSDPGTGPETQYFGPGTRLLVL.

This chain joins TRBV7-6 and TRBJ2-3; 7 bases line up with TRBD2. V dropped 4 bases and J dropped 1; count of bases not matched to a gene: 8. The CDR3 is 16 residues long. The V gene's germline CDR1 is SGHVS and CDR2 FNYEAQ. Here the CDR3 reads CASSSTGTTRTDTQYF. CDR3 sequence (DNA): TGTGCCAGCAGCTCCACCGGGACTACCCGCACAGATACGCAGTATTTT.

This clone was observed a few times. This chain joins TRBV19 and TRBJ1-1; TRBD1 agrees at 7 bases. The germline V gene has CDR1 LNHDA and CDR2 SQIVND (reference sequence). V was pared by 5 bases and J by 4 bases, with 4 bases of the junction left unmatched. CDR3 length: 13 amino acids. This CDR3 is CASSPHRGTEAFF. The CDR3 DNA follows: TGTGCCAGTAGTCCCCACAGGGGCACTGAAGCTTTCTTT.

The chain is built from TRBV5-4 and TRBJ1-2; D may be TRBD1 (6 bases). CDR1 and CDR2 (germline): SGHNT, YYREEE (reference sequence). V dropped 2 bases and J dropped 4 bases, with 12 bases sitting between them. CDR3 size: 14 residues. The CDR3 nucleotides are TGTGCCAGCAGCTTTAACAGGGCTGGCTATGGCTACACCTTC. This translates into CASSFNRAGYGYTF.

This clone was picked up one time. The V gene is TRBV5-4, the J gene TRBJ1-1, with D perhaps TRBD1 (5 bases). Germline CDR1 and CDR2: SGHNT and YYREEE (reference sequence). CDR3 size: 13 residues. V was pared by 9 bases and J by 0 bases, with 12 bases between. As DNA, the CDR3 is TGTGCCACCGGGGGGGGGATGAACACTGAAGCTTTCTTT. As protein: CATGGGMNTEAFF. Based on the CDR3 plus reference TRBV5-4 and TRBJ1-1, the full variable domain is ETGVTQSPTHLIKTRGQQVTLRCSSQSGHNTVSWYQQALGQGPQFIFQYYREEENGRGNFPPRFSGLQFPNYSSELNVNALELDDSALYLCATGGGMNTEAFFGQGTRLTVV.

Turning to this clone: This CDR3 is also generated by other DNA sequences in the sample. This rearrangement joins TRBV11-3 to TRBJ1-3; D unresolved. V was shortened by 5 bases and J by 0 bases, with 8 bases between the two germline ends. The germline CDR1 and CDR2 sequences are SGHNT and YENEEA. The CDR3 runs to 14 residues. CDR3 amino acids: CASSLSFSGNTIYF. In DNA, the CDR3 is TGTGCCAGCAGCCTATCATTCTCTGGAAACACCATATATTTT. The full variable domain, its missing parts supplied by reference TRBV11-3 and TRBJ1-3, is EAGVVQSPRYKIIEKKQPVAFWCNPISGHNTLYWYLQNLGQGPELLIRYENEEAVDDSQLPKDRFSAERLKGVDSTLKIQPAELGDSAVYLCASSLSFSGNTIYFGEGSWLTVV.

This chain connects TRBV2 to TRBJ1-2, with 7 bases identical to TRBD1. The CDR3 is made up of 15 amino acids. CDR1 and CDR2 (germline): SNHLY, FYNNEI. V gave up 6 bases and J gave up 4 bases; unmatched junction bases: 11. This CDR3 reads CASRLSDRRGYGYTF. The CDR3 DNA reads as TGTGCCAGCAGATTATCGGACAGGAGGGGCTATGGCTACACCTTC.

The chain couples TRBV3-1 (or the pseudogene TRBV3-2) to TRBJ2-5; D ambiguous. V gave up 4 bases and J gave up 5 bases, with 20 bases separating them. Germline CDR1 reads LGHDT; CDR2 reads YNNKEL (reference sequence). The CDR3 has 16 residues. The CDR3 region has the DNA TGTGCCAGCAGCCTCCAAGGCGGAGCTCCTCGCGAGACCCAGTACTTC. The encoded protein is CASSLQGGAPRETQYF.

This chain links TRBV6-5 with TRBJ2-3; TRBD2 agrees at 8 bases. Losses at the gene ends were 2 bases for V and 6 bases for J; bases not matched to a gene: 7. Germline loops: CDR1 MNHEY, CDR2 SVGAGI. The CDR3 length is 15 residues. The CDR3 loop reads CASSYTGGAGDTQYF. CDR3 nucleotide sequence: TGTGCCAGCAGTTACACCGGGGGGGCGGGGGATACGCAGTATTTT.

The chain recombines TRBV18 with TRBJ2-3; perhaps TRBD1 as D (5 bases). Trimming took 3 bases from V and 1 from J, leaving 14 bases between them. Germline CDR1 reads KGHSH; CDR2 reads LQKENI. The CDR3 spans 16 residues. CDR3 DNA sequence: TGTGCCAGCTCACCTCTCCCACAGGCTCGCACAGATACGCAGTATTTT. Its protein is CASSPLPQARTDTQYF.

This clone came up once. V is TRBV5-4 and J is TRBJ1-6; 7 positions match TRBD1. This CDR3 is 14 amino acids long. Trimming cost V 4 bases and J 10 bases; bases outside gene matches: 8. Germline assignment: CDR1 SGHNT and CDR2 YYREEE (reference sequence). This chain's CDR3 is CASSADRPSSPLHF. The DNA for the CDR3 is TGTGCCAGCAGCGCGGACAGGCCGAGCTCACCCCTCCACTTT. Complete variable domain (other parts from reference TRBV5-4 and TRBJ1-6): ETGVTQSPTHLIKTRGQQVTLRCSSQSGHNTVSWYQQALGQGPQFIFQYYREEENGRGNFPPRFSGLQFPNYSSELNVNALELDDSALYLCASSADRPSSPLHFGNGTRLTVT.

The chain is built from TRBV3-1 (or the pseudogene TRBV3-2) and TRBJ1-6, with TRBD1 matching over 7 bases. J lost 6 bases, V lost 5 bases, and 13 bases had no gene match. Germline loops: CDR1 LGHDT, CDR2 YNNKEL (reference sequence). The CDR3 length is 17 residues. CDR3 nucleotides: TGTGCCAGCAGCGCCCGATCCAACAGGGGACGTAATTCACCCCTCCACTTT. It is translated as CASSARSNRGRNSPLHF.

The chain carries TRBV3-1 (or the pseudogene TRBV3-2) and TRBJ1-3; 7 nucleotides align to TRBD1. Germline V gene data show CDR1 as LGHDT and CDR2 as YNNKEL (reference sequence). The CDR3 spans 14 residues. Germline trimming cut 5 bases from V and 3 bases from J; bases unmatched to any gene: 4. CDR3: CASSKGGLGNTIYF. In DNA, the CDR3 is TGTGCCAGCAGCAAAGGGGGCCTTGGAAACACCATATATTTT.

This chain connects TRBV9 to TRBJ2-2; D ambiguous. The CDR3 length is 17 residues. CDR1 SGDLS and CDR2 YYNGEE come from the germline V gene. V shed 3 bases and J shed 6 bases, with 21 bases lying between them. The CDR3 here is CASSARGNPWYAGELFF. The CDR3 DNA reads as TGTGCCAGCAGCGCCAGAGGTAATCCGTGGTATGCCGGGGAGCTGTTTTTT.

The gene calls are TRBV2 and TRBJ1-1, with D uncertain. CDR3 length: 11 residues. CDR1 is SNHLY, CDR2 FYNNEI, per germline. V lost 5 bases, J lost 11 bases, and 12 bases lay in between. CDR3 protein: CASSSTGRAFF. The DNA for the CDR3 is TGTGCCAGCAGTAGCACCGGGAGGGCTTTCTTT.

A few counts support this clone. The V and J genes are TRBV28 and TRBJ1-1, with 9 bases aligning to TRBD1. CDR1 and CDR2 from the germline V gene are MDHEN and SYDVKM. CDR3 length: 14 residues. Unmatched junction bases numbered 4, after V lost 4 bases and J lost 4 bases. The CDR3 loop is CASSSGTGITEAFF. CDR3 DNA sequence: TGTGCCAGCAGTTCCGGGACAGGGATCACTGAAGCTTTCTTT.

The rearrangement links TRBV6-1 to TRBJ2-1; D perhaps matches TRBD1 (6 bases). Germline CDR1 MNHNS, CDR2 SASEGT. This CDR3 is 15 amino acids long. With 0 bases removed from V and 8 bases from J, the gap between germline ends came to 14 bases. The CDR3 spells CASSEAVQGRDEQFF. DNA of the CDR3: TGTGCCAGCAGTGAAGCCGTACAGGGTAGAGATGAGCAGTTCTTC.

This chain joins TRBV7-2 and TRBJ1-4; 8 positions agree with TRBD1. Germline CDR1 and CDR2: SGHTA and FQGNSA. The CDR3 consists of 14 residues. The V and J ends lost 5 bases and 6 bases, in that order; junction bases with no gene match: 5. The CDR3 nucleotides read TGTGCCAGCAGCATAGAGACAGGGGATGAAAAACTGTTTTTT. This encodes CASSIETGDEKLFF.

J is TRBJ1-1 and V is TRBV7-2, with 11 bases that match TRBD1. CDR1 SGHTA and CDR2 FQGNSA come from the germline V gene. V trimming: 4 bases; J trimming: 1 base; junction bases outside the gene matches: 2. CDR3 length equals 15 residues. This chain's CDR3 is CASSWGQGGNTEAFF. For the CDR3, the DNA is TGTGCCAGCAGCTGGGGACAGGGGGGGAACACTGAAGCTTTCTTT.

The chain links TRBV9 to TRBJ2-6; D not certain. This CDR3 has 15 residues. Trimming left V 0 bases short and J 4 bases short, with 8 bases between. Germline V gene lookup returns CDR1 SGDLS and CDR2 YYNGEE. CDR3 bases: TGTGCCAGCAGCGTAGAACCTACCGGGGCCAACGTCCTGACTTTC. Protein sequence: CASSVEPTGANVLTF.

The gene calls are TRBV11-3 and TRBJ1-1, with D perhaps matching TRBD1 (5 bases). V lost 2 bases and J lost 6, with 10 bases in between. This CDR3 is 13 amino acids long. CDR1 and CDR2 from the germline V gene are SGHNT and YENEEA. The CDR3 loop reads CASSLREGSEAFF. CDR3 sequence (DNA): TGTGCCAGCAGCTTACGGGAGGGGTCTGAAGCTTTCTTT. The whole variable domain, filled in from reference TRBV11-3 and TRBJ1-1, reads EAGVVQSPRYKIIEKKQPVAFWCNPISGHNTLYWYLQNLGQGPELLIRYENEEAVDDSQLPKDRFSAERLKGVDSTLKIQPAELGDSAVYLCASSLREGSEAFFGQGTRLTVV.

This rearrangement joins TRBV18 to TRBJ1-4; maybe TRBD1 (5 bases). V lost 3 bases to trimming and J lost 7 bases, with 12 bases between them. The CDR3 extends over 14 amino acids. Germline V gene data show CDR1 as KGHSH and CDR2 as LQKENI. CDR3 bases: TGTGCCAGCTCACCGGTCTCCGGGGGTGAAAAACTGTTTTTT. It specifies CASSPVSGGEKLFF.

Comments on this clone: At one of its ends the junction is not consistent with the germline gene, which may arise from a read error. The genes are TRBV5-1 and TRBJ2-2; no clear D gene. The CDR3 runs to 14 residues. Germline lookup yields CDR1 SGHRS and CDR2 YFSETQ. The CDR3 nucleotides are TGCGTCAGCAGCTTGGATGTTAGCCTCGGGGAGCTGTTTTTT. Translation gives CVSSLDVSLGELFF.

The chain uses TRBV18 and TRBJ1-3; 7 nucleotides align to TRBD1. Trimming removed 8 bases from V and 4 bases from J; junction bases left unmatched: 5. Germline V gene lookup returns CDR1 KGHSH and CDR2 LQKENI. The CDR3 is 13 residues long. The CDR3 sequence: CASRDSTGNTIYF. CDR3 in DNA: TGTGCCAGCCGGGACAGCACCGGAAACACCATATATTTT.

This chain connects TRBV6-5 to TRBJ2-7; possible D gene TRBD1, 6 bases. This CDR3 spans 14 amino acids. V shed 0 bases and J shed 6 bases, with 12 bases lying between them. Per germline, CDR1 MNHEY and CDR2 SVGAGI. The CDR3 loop is CASSYSAGDGEQYF. CDR3 sequence (DNA): TGTGCCAGCAGTTACTCGGCAGGGGATGGCGAGCAGTACTTC.

The chain is built from TRBV3-1 (or the pseudogene TRBV3-2) and TRBJ2-4; TRBD2 aligns across 7 bases. Trimming removed 0 bases from V and 1 base from J; junction bases left unmatched: 15. This CDR3 contains 20 residues. Germline V lookup: CDR1 LGHDT, CDR2 YNNKEL (reference sequence). As DNA, the CDR3 is TGTGCCAGCAGCCAAGATCTATCAGGTGGGGTTAGCGGGGCCAAAAACATTCAGTACTTC. Its translation: CASSQDLSGGVSGAKNIQYF.